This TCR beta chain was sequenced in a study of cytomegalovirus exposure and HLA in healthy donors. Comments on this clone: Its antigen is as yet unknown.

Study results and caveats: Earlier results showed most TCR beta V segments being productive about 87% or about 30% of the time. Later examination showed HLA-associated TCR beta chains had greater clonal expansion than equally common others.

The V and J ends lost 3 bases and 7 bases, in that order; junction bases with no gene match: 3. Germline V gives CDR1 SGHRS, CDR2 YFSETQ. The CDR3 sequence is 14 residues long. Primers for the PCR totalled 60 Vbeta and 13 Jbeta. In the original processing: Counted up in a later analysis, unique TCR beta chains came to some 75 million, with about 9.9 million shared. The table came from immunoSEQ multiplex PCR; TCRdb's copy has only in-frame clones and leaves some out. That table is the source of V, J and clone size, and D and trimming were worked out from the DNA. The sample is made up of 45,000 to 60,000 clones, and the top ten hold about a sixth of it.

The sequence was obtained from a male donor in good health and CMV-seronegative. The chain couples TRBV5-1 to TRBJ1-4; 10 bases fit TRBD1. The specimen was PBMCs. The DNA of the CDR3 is TGCGCCAGCAGCTCCCGGGACAGGGGTGAAAAACTGTTTTTT. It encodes CASSSRDRGEKLFF.